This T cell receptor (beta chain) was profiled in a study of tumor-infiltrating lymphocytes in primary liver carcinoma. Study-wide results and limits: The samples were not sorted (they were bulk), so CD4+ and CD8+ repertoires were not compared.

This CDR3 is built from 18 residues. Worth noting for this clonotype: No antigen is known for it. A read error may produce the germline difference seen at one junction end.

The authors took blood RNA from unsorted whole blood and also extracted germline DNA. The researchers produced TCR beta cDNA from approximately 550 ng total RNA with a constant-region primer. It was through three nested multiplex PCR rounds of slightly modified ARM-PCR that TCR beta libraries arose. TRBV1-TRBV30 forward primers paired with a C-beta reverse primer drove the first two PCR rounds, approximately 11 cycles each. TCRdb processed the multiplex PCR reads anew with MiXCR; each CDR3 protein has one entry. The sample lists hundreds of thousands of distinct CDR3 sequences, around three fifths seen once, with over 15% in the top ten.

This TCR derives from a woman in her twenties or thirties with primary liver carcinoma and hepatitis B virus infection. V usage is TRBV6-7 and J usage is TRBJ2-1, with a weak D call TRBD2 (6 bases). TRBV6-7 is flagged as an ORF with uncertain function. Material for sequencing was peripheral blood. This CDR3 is CASSYSNRGRLCYSEQFF. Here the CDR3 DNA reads TGTGCTAGCAGTTACTCGAACAGAGGGAGGCTTTGCTACAGTGAGCAGTTCTTC.